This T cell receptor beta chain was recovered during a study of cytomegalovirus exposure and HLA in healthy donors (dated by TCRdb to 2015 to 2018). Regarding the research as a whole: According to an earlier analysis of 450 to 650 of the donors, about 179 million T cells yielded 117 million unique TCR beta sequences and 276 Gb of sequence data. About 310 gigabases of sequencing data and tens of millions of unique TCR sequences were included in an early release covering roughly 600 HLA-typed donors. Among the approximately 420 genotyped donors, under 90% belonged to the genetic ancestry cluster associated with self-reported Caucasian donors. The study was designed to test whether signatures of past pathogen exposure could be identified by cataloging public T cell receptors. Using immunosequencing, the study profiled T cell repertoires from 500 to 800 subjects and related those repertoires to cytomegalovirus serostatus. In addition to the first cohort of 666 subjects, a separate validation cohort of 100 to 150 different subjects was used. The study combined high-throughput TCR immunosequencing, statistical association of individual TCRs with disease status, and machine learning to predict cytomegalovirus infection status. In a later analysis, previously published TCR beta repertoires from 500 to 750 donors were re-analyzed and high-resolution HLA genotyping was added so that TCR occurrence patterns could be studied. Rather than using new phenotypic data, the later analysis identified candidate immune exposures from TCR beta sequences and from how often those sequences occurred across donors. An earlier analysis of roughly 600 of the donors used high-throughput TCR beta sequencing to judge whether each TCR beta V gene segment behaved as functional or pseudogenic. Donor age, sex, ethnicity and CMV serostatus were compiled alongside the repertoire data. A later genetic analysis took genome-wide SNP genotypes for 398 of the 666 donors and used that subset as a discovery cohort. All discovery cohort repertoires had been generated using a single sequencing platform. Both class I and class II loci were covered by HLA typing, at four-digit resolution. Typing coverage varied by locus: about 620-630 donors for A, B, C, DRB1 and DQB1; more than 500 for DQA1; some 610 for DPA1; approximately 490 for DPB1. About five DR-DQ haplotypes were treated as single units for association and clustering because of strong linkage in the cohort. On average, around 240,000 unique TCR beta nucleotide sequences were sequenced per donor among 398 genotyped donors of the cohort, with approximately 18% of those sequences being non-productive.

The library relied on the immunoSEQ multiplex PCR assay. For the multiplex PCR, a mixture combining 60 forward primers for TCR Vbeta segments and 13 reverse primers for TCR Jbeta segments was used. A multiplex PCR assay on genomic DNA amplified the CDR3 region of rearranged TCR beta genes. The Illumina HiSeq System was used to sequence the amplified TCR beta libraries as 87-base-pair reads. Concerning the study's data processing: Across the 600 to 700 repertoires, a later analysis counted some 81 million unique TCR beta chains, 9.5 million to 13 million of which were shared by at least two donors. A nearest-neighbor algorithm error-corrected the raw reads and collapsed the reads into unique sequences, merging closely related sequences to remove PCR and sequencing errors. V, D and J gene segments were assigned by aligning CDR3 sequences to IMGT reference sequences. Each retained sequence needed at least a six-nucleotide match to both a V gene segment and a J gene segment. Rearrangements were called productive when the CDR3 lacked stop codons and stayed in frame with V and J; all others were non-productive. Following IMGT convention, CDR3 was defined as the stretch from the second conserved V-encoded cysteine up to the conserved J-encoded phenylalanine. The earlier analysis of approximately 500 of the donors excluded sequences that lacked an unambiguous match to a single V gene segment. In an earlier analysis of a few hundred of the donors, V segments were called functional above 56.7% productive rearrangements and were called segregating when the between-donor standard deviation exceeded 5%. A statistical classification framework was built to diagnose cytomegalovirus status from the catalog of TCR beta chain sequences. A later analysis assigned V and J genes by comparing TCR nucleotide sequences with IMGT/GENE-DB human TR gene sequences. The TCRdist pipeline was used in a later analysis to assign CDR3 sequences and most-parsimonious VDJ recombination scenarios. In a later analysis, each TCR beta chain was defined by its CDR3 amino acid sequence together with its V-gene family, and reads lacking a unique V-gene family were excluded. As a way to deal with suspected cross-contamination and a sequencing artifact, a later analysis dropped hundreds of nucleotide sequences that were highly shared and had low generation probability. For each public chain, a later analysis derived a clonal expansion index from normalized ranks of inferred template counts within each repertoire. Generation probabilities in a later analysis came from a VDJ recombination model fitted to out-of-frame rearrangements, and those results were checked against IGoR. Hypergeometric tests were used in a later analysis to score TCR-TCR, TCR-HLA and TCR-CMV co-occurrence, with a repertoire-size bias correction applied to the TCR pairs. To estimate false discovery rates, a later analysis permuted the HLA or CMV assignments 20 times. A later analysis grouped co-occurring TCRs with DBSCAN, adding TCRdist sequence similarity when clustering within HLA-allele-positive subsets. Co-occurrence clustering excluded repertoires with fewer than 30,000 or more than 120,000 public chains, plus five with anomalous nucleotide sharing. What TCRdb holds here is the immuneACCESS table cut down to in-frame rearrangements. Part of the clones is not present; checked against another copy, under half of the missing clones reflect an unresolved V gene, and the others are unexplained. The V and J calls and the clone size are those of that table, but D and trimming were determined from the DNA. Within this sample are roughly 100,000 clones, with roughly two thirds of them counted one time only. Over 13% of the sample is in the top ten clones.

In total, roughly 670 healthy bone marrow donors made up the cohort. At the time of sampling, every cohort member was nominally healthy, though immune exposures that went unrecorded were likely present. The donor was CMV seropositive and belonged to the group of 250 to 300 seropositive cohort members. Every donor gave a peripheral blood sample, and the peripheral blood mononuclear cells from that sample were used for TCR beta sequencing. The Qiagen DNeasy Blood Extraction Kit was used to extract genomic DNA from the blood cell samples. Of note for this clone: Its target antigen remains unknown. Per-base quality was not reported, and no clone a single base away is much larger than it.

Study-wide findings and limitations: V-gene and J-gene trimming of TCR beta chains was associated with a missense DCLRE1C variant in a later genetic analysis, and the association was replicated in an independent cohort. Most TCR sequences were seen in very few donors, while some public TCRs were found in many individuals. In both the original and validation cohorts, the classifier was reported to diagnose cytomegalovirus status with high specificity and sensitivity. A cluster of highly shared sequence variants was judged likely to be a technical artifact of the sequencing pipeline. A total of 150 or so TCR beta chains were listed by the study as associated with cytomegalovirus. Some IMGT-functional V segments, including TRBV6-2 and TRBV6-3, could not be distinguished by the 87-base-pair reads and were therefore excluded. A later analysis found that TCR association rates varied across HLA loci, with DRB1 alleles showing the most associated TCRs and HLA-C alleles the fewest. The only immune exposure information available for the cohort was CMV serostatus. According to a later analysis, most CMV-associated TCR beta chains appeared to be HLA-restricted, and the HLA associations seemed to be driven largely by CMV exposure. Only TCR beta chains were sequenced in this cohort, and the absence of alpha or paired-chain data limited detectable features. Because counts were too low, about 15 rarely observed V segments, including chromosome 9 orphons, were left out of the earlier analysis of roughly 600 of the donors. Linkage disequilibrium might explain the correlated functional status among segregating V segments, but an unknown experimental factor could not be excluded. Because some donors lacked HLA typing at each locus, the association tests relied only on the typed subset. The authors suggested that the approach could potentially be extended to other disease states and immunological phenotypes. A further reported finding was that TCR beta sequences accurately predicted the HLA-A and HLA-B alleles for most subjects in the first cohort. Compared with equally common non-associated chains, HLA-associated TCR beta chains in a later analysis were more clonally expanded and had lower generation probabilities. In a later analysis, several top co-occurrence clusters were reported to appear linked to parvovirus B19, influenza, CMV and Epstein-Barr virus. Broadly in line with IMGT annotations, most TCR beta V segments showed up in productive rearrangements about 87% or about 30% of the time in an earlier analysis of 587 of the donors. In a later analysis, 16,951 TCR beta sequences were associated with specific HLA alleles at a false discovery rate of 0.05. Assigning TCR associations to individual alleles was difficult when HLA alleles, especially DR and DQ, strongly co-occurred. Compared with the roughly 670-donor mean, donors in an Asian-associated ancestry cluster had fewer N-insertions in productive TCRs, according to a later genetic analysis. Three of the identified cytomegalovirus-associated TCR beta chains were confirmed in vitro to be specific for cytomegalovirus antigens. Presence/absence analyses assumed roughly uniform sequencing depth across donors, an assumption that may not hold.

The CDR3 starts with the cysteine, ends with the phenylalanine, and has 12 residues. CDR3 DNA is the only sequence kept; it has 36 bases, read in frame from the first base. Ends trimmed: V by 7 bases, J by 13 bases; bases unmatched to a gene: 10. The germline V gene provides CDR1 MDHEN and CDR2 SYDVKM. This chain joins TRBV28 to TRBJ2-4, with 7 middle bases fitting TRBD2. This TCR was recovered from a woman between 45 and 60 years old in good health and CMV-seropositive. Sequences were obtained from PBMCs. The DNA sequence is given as TGTGCCAGCATGGGGGGGTGGGGATACCAGTACTTC. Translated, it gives CASMGGWGYQYF.